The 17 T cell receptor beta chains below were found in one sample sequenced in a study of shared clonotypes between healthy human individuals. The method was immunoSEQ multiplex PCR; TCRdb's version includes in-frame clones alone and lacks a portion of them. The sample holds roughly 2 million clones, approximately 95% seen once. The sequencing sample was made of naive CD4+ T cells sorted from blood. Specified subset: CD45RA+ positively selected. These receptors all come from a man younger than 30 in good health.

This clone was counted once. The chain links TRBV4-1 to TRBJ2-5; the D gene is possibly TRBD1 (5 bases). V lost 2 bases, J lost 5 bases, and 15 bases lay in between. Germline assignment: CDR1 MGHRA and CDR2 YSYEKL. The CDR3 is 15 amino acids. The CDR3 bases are TGCGCCAGCAGCCAAACTGGGGCTGCAATGGAGACCCAGTACTTC. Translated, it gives CASSQTGAAMETQYF.

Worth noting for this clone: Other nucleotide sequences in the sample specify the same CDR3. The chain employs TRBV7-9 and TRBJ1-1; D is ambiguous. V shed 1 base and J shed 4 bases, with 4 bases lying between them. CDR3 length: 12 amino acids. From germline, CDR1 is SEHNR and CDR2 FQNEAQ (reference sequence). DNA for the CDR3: TGTGCCAGCAGCTTAGTTAGCACTGAAGCTTTCTTT. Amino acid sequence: CASSLVSTEAFF.

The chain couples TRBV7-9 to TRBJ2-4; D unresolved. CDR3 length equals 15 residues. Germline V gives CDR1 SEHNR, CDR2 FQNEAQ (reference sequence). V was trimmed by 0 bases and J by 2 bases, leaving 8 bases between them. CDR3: CASSLALGTKNIQYF. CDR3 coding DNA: TGTGCCAGCAGCTTAGCGCTGGGAACCAAAAACATTCAGTACTTC. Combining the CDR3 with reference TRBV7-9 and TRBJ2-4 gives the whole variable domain DTGVSQNPRHKITKRGQNVTFRCDPISEHNRLYWYRQTLGQGPEFLTYFQNEAQLEKSRLLSDRFSAERPKGSFSTLEIQRTEQGDSAMYLCASSLALGTKNIQYFGAGTRLSVL.

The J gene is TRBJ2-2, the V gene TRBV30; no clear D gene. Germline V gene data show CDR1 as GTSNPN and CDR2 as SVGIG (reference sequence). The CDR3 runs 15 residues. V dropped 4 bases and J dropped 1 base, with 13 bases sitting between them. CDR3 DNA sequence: TGTGCCTGGATGGTCGGCCAGCGGAACACCGGGGAGCTGTTTTTT. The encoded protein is CAWMVGQRNTGELFF.

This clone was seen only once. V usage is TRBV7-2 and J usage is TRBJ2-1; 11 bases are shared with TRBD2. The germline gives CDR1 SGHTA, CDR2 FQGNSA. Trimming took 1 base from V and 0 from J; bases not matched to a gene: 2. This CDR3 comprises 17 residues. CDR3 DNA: TGTGCCAGCAGCTTAGTAGGACTAGCGGGCTCCTACAATGAGCAGTTCTTC. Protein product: CASSLVGLAGSYNEQFF.

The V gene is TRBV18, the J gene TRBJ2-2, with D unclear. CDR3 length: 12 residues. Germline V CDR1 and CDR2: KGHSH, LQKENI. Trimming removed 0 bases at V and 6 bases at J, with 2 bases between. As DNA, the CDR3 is TGTGCCAGCTCACCACCGTCCGGGGAGCTGTTTTTT. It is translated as CASSPPSGELFF.

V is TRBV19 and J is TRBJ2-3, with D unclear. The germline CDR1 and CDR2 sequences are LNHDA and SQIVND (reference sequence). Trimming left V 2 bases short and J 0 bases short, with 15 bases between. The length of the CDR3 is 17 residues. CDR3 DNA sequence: TGTGCCAGTAGTATACAGGTCGCTAGGTCTAGCACAGATACGCAGTATTTT. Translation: CASSIQVARSSTDTQYF.

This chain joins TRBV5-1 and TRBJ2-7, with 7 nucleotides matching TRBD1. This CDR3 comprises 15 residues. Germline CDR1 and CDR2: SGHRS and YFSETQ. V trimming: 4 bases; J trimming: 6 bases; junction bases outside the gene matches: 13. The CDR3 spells CASSTQPMTGTEQYF. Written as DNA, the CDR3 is TGCGCCAGCAGCACACAACCAATGACAGGGACCGAGCAGTACTTC. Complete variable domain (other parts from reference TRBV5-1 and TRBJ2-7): KAGVTQTPRYLIKTRGQQVTLSCSPISGHRSVSWYQQTPGQGLQFLFEYFSETQRNKGNFPGRFSGRQFSNSRSEMNVSTLELGDSALYLCASSTQPMTGTEQYFGPGTRLTVT.

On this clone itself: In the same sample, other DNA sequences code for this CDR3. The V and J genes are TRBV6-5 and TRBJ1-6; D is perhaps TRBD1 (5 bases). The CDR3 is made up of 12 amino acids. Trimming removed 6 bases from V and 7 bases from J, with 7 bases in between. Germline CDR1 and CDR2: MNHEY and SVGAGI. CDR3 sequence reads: CASRTANSPLHF. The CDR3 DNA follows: TGTGCCAGCAGGACAGCGAATTCACCCCTCCACTTT.

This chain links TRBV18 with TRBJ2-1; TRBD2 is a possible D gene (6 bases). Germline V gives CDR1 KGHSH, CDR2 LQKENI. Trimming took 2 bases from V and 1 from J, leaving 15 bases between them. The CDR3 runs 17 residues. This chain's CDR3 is CASSPTSPILSYNEQFF. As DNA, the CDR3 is TGTGCCAGCTCACCAACTAGCCCCATCCTTTCCTACAATGAGCAGTTCTTC.

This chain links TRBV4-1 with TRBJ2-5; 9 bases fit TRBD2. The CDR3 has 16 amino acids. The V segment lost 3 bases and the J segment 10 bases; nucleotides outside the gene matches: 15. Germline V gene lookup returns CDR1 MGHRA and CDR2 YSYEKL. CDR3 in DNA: TGCGCCAGCAGCCATACGAAGGATAGCGGGGGCCCGGTCCAGTACTTC. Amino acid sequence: CASSHTKDSGGPVQYF.

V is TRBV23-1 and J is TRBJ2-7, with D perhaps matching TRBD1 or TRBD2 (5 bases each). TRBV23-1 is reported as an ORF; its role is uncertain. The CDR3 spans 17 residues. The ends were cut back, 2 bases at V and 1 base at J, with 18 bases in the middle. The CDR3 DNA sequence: TGCGCCAGCAGTCAAATAGCTCCGGGGAAGGGGTCCTACGAGCAGTACTTC. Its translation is CASSQIAPGKGSYEQYF.

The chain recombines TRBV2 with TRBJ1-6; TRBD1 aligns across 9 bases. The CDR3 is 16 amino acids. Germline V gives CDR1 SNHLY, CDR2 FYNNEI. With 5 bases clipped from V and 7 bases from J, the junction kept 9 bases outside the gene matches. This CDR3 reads CASSIDTTGGNSPLHF. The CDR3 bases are TGTGCCAGCAGTATAGACACAACAGGGGGCAATTCACCCCTCCACTTT.

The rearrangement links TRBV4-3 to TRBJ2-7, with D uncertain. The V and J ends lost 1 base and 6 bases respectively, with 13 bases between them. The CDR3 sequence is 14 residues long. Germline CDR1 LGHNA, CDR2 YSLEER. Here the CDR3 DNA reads TGCGCCAGCAGCCAAGTATGGGGAATCGCCGAGCAGTACTTC. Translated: CASSQVWGIAEQYF.

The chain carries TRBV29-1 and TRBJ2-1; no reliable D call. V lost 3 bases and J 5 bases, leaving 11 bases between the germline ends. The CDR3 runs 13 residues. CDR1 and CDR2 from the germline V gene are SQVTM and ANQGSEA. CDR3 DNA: TGCAGCGTTGAGAGTCCTACTAACAATGAGCAGTTCTTC. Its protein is CSVESPTNNEQFF.

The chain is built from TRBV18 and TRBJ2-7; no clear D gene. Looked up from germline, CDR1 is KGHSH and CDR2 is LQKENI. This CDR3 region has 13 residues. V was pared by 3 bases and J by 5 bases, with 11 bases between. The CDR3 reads CASSPRQSDEQYF. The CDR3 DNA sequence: TGTGCCAGCTCACCCCGCCAGAGCGACGAGCAGTACTTC.

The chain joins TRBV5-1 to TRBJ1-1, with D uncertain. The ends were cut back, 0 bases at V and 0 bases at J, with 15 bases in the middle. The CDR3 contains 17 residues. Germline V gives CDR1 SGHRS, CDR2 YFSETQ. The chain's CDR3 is CASSLEGFGRLNTEAFF. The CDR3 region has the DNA TGCGCCAGCAGCTTGGAGGGTTTCGGGCGGCTGAACACTGAAGCTTTCTTT.